This T cell receptor (beta chain) stems from a study of response to subunit inactivated influenza vaccine. Germline V gene lookup returns CDR1 MNHEY and CDR2 SMNVEV (reference sequence). This CDR3 region has 14 residues. V lost 2 bases and J 1 base, leaving 8 bases between the germline ends. TCRdb reanalysed the RT-PCR reads using MiXCR and keeps one entry per CDR3 protein. The table shows more than 450,000 distinct CDR3 sequences, with about 11% occurring only once. These sequences were also reported in another study, on T cells expressing NK-cell markers. According to that study: The TCR beta cDNA came from 5'RACE template switching with UMIs. TCR beta repertoires came from sorted CD3+CD56+NKG2C+, CD3+CD56+NKG2C- and CD3+CD56-NKG2C+ T cells. Seven of the eight sequenced donors were classified as HCMV-seropositive, and one was classified as seronegative. A handful of donors carried dominant NKG2C+ clonotypes that made up roughly 1.0-7.5% of their CD8+ T cells.

Sample: PBMCs from blood, taken on the day of vaccination. The rearrangement uses TRBV27 and TRBJ2-5; D is undetermined. This receptor was obtained from a man over 45 who received an inactivated influenza vaccine. The DNA for the CDR3 is TGTGCCAGCAGTTTACGCCGCCCCCAAGAGACCCAGTACTTC. Translating it yields CASSLRRPQETQYF.